This TCR beta chain was sequenced for a study of regulatory T cells in long-lasting Graves disease (dated by TCRdb to 2020 to 2023). About the investigation overall: Antithyroid drugs had been taken for less than 3 months by newly diagnosed Graves' disease patients. This study used TCR sequencing and RNA sequencing of peripheral blood to compare persistent Graves' disease patients against newly diagnosed Graves' disease patients. The study took place in China and was registered as a clinical trial. A total of around 35 samples underwent TCR sequencing: roughly 13 from persistent and around 20 from newly diagnosed Graves' disease patients.

Study-wide findings and limitations: Persistent patients shared more public clonotypes among themselves (around 3,000) than newly diagnosed patients did (over 900). Compared with newly diagnosed patients, patients with persistent Graves' disease had lower TCR Shannon entropy and fewer highly expanded clones, which suggests clonal expansion. The authors acknowledged the small sample size as a limitation that may reduce accuracy. Only peripheral blood was studied, because thyroid tissue, the primary lesion, was inaccessible. Sequencing and analysis were limited to the TCR beta chain. TRBV28, TRBJ1-2 and TRBJ2-5 were preferentially used in persistent disease, while TRBV20-1 and TRBJ2-1 were favored in newly diagnosed disease.

V lost 0 bases and J lost 6 bases; the stretch between them is 13 bases long. Reading the germline V gene gives CDR1 MNHEY and CDR2 SVGAGI. From cysteine to phenylalanine, the CDR3 is 15 amino acids long. CDR3 DNA is the only sequence kept; it has 45 bases, read in frame from the first base. This clonotype was observed a handful of times. This clone's antigen is unknown. This may come from a read error, since a much larger clone is one base off. Taken with the paper, the label for time point translates to: newly diagnosed GD, antithyroid drugs for less than 3 months. RNA was extracted from PBMCs in TRIzol for both TCR sequencing and RNA sequencing. Graves' disease was diagnosed according to American Thyroid Association guidelines. Recruitment of patients was carried out at an endocrinology department in Xi'an, China. Each patient gave approximately 10 milliliters of peripheral blood, collected in an EDTA anticoagulant tube. Ficoll Paque Plus density gradient separation was used to isolate PBMCs, and no additional T cell sorting was done. An Agilent 2100 Bioanalyzer and agarose gel were used to check RNA quality, while a NanoDrop 2000 measured RNA concentration.

The library was obtained by multiplex PCR. The listed sequencing device is Illumina HiSeq 4000. CDR3 regions were amplified by Arm-PCR with iRepertoire HTBI primers to construct TCR beta libraries. Gel purification was performed on PCR products prior to sequencing. In the original analysis: A total of around 59 TRBV and under 15 TRBJ segments were identified across samples and were used for gene usage analysis of CDR3 amino acid clonotypes. COPE and FqMerger were used to merge the filtered high-quality paired reads into contigs. BLAST was used to align contigs to the IMGT TRBV, TRBD and TRBJ reference genes, and CDR3 was defined following IMGT. Clonotypes above 0.1% frequency were classified as highly expanded clones. Shannon entropy was used to measure repertoire diversity, and the Gini coefficient was used to measure V-J evenness. Clonotypes shared by more than one individual were considered public. TCRdb reanalyzed the raw reads on its own, using fastp at Q25 for trimming and MiXCR for clone calling, and kept in-frame beta chains. Rows matching on CDR3 protein sequence are summarized as one entry with the most common DNA and genes. The V and J calls and clone size come from TCRdb's table, not from the authors' own analysis. Across this sample there are 360,000 or so distinct CDR3 sequences, with 16% seen only once. Of the sample, less than 35% is held by the ten largest clones.

These data are also associated with another study on T cells in Graves' hyperthyroidism and ophthalmopathy. According to the second study: Stable Graves' hyperthyroidism was defined as no progression to ophthalmopathy during 18 months of follow-up. Hyperthyroidism patients were newly diagnosed, had a disease duration of under 2 months, and were aged 18 to 65 years. The study excluded patients with uncontrolled infections, other autoimmune diseases, pregnancy or lactation. Diagnoses relied on clinical symptoms, serum thyroxine and TRAb, thyroid ultrasound and orbital computed tomography. The first round of RT-PCR for the TCR CDR3 was performed with the HTBI primer set and the Qiagen OneStep RT-PCR kit. Blood samples also contained most of the expanded thyroid clonotypes (frequency above 0.001), which suggests that blood repertoires may reflect thyroid immune responses. In cross-validation, a model built on a 13 V-J signature told ophthalmopathy apart from stable hyperthyroidism with under 90% sensitivity and roughly 83% specificity, and in testing the same model reached 80%/75%. In validation, the model predicted progression to ophthalmopathy with 60% to 71% sensitivity and approximately 78% specificity, a median of roughly seven months before onset. To identify distinguishing TCR V-J signatures, a discovery cohort of 95 to 100 patients was used, comprising fewer than 45 with Graves' ophthalmopathy and around 60 with stable Graves' hyperthyroidism. Prospective prediction of ophthalmopathy was tested in an independent validation cohort consisting of 18 to 20 hyperthyroidism patients and more than 15 patients who later progressed to ophthalmopathy. The 100 discovery patients were divided at random into training and test sets in a 7:3 ratio. In more than 5 Graves' hyperthyroidism patients, the study also compared T-cell repertoires from thyroid tissue with T-cell repertoires from blood. After blood sampling, hyperthyroidism patients were treated with methimazole at a starting dose of 30 mg daily, and ophthalmopathy patients were treated with high-dose intravenous methylprednisolone. A second multiplex PCR round built the libraries, followed by size selection and purification. Libraries were sequenced paired-end with 100 bp reads on an Illumina HiSeq2000. Raw data were processed with SOAPnuke, discarding reads with adapters, uncalled bases, mean Phred below 15, or no exact constant-primer or identifier match. High-quality paired reads were merged using COPE v1.2.5, and each unique nucleotide sequence was defined as a clonotype. Clonotypes were aligned to IMGT TRBV, TRBD and TRBJ reference segments using MiTCR v1.1. Only V-J combinations with frequency above 0.0001, covering about 99% of repertoires, were analysed. The TCS score was defined as F50 (clonal expansion) divided by E x V (chaos), with BLOSUM62-based TCRdist calculated between CDR3 peptides within each V-J. Welch's t-statistics and random forest reduced roughly 530 V-J features to about 13, which were used in a naive Bayes classifier (R e1071). No statistical method was used to set the sample size in advance, and investigators knew the group allocation. The paper describes TCR Vbeta CDR3 sequencing of 120 to 150 peripheral blood samples, made up of fewer than 50 ophthalmopathy patients, 70 to 75 hyperthyroidism patients and roughly 17 progressor patients.

The chain links TRBV6-5 with TRBJ2-3, and possibly TRBD2, on 5 matching bases. Specimen: peripheral blood mononuclear cells (PBMCs), collected at new diagnosis, from a patient treated with antithyroid drugs. This sequence originates from a middle-aged man with Graves disease. Donor details come from another sample of the same person, matched by shared clones. The nucleotide sequence is given as TGTGCCAGCAGTTACTCGAGGGCTTCGGCGGATACGCAGTATTTT. Its translation is CASSYSRASADTQYF.